The sequence of this T cell receptor (beta chain) was determined in a study of cytomegalovirus exposure and HLA in healthy donors. Assay used: immunoSEQ multiplex PCR; TCRdb lists only in-frame clones, some missing. The sample lists about 84,000 clones; roughly 93% were seen once. V was trimmed by 4 bases and J by 2 bases, leaving 15 bases between them. CDR3 length equals 15 residues. Germline values: CDR1 SEHNR, CDR2 FQNEAQ (reference sequence). The source is a man aged 25-45 years in good health and CMV-seronegative. The chain carries TRBV7-9 and TRBJ2-7, with D possibly TRBD1 on 7 matching bases. Sequenced: PBMCs. This CDR3 reads CASSWRDSSTYEQYF. The CDR3 coding sequence is TGTGCCAGCAGCTGGCGGGACAGCTCGACCTACGAGCAGTACTTC. The full variable domain, in which reference TRBV7-9 and TRBJ2-7 provide the parts outside the CDR3, is DTGVSQNPRHKITKRGQNVTFRCDPISEHNRLYWYRQTLGQGPEFLTYFQNEAQLEKSRLLSDRFSAERPKGSFSTLEIQRTEQGDSAMYLCASSWRDSSTYEQYFGPGTRLTVT.